This is a list of T cell receptor beta chains from one sample in a study of T cell repertoires in cytomegalovirus infection. In TCRdb, the reads were re-called with MiXCR into one record per CDR3 protein. The profile shows around 170,000 distinct CDR3 sequences, 14% of them singletons. Sequencing was performed on PBMCs. The receptors come from a human donor in good health (CMV status not recorded). Some clones in this sample may be carry-over from other donors' samples. Both conserved end residues are part of each CDR3. A D gene is named only where the DNA matches it firmly. The size of a clone is reported for some rows only, either as once, few or many, or as a class for expanded clones.

>few|TRBV7-9|TRBJ2-3|NA
TGTGCCAGCAGCTTACGTCGGCAGGGAATCACAGATACGCAGTATTTT
CASSLRRQGITDTQYF
>many|TRBV7-9|TRBJ2-3|TRBD1
TGTGCCAGCAGCTCCTGGACAGGGCCGACGGTTAACACAGATACGCAGTATTTT
CASSSWTGPTVNTDTQYF
>NA|TRBV28|TRBJ2-3|NA
TGTGCCAGCAAAGAAACAGGGATACGAACAGATACGCAGTATTTT
CASKETGIRTDTQYF
>few|TRBV2|TRBJ1-4|NA
TGTGCCAGCAGTCGAAGGGTACAGGCGGGGGAAAAACTGTTTTTT
CASSRRVQAGEKLFF
>many|TRBV6-1|TRBJ1-1|TRBD1
TGTGCCAGCAGTGGGGGCTACAGGGGAGGCACTGAAGCTTTCTTT
CASSGGYRGGTEAFF
>NA|TRBV6-2/TRBV6-3|TRBJ2-5|NA
TGTGCCAGCAGTTACTCGAGTTCGGCGACGCAAGAGACCCAGTACTTC
CASSYSSSATQETQYF
>few|TRBV20-1|TRBJ1-1|TRBD1
TGCAGTGCTCTCACTCAGGACAGGGTCCTGACTGAAGCTTTCTTT
CSALTQDRVLTEAFF
>many|TRBV4-2|TRBJ2-3|NA
TGTGCCAGCAGCCAAGATCCAGGGGGGGTTACAGATACGCAGTATTTT
CASSQDPGGVTDTQYF
>many|TRBV28|TRBJ2-5|NA
TGTGCCAGCAGTTCATTCGACGAGACCCAGTACTTC
CASSSFDETQYF
>NA|TRBV29-1|TRBJ1-2|NA
TGCAGCGTCCCAGCGGCCGTTAATAGACCCCCTTTTAACTATGGCTACACCTTC
CSVPAAVNRPPFNYGYTF
>many|TRBV7-6|TRBJ2-2|TRBD1
TGTGCCAGCAGCTCGGACAGGGAGAACACCGGGGAGCTGTTTTTT
CASSSDRENTGELFF
>many|TRBV7-2|TRBJ2-7|NA
TGTGCCAGCATCATGAGGGGGAAGCACGAGCAGTACTTC
CASIMRGKHEQYF
>NA|TRBV12-3/TRBV12-4|TRBJ2-7|TRBD2
TGTGCCAGCAGTCGCTCGGGACTAGCGGGGGAGCAGTACTTC
CASSRSGLAGEQYF
>NA|TRBV20-1|TRBJ1-1|TRBD1
TGCAGTGCGCCGACAGGGAGGTACACTGAAGCTTTCTTT
CSAPTGRYTEAFF
>few|TRBV29-1|TRBJ2-3|NA
TGCAGCGTTGCTGGACTACACACAGATACGCAGTATTTT
CSVAGLHTDTQYF
>many|TRBV6-2/TRBV6-3|TRBJ2-3|TRBD2
TGTGCCAGCAGTGTACGGGTCGGGAGGGCCGGGAATACGCAGTATTTT
CASSVRVGRAGNTQYF
>NA|TRBV19|TRBJ2-1|TRBD1
TGTGCCAGTAGTATAGGACAGGGGAGGAATGAGCAGTTCTTC
CASSIGQGRNEQFF
>NA|TRBV12-3/TRBV12-4|TRBJ1-5|NA
TGTGCCAGCAGTTTGTGGGGCCGGGGGGAGGCCCAGCATTTT
CASSLWGRGEAQHF
>few|TRBV11-2|TRBJ2-7|NA
TGTGCCAGCAGCCCTCGGGGGCATACCTACGAGCAGTACTTC
CASSPRGHTYEQYF
>few|TRBV7-9|TRBJ2-7|NA
TGTGCCAGCAGCCCCCCCCTAGGACCAGCCTACGAGCAGTACTTC
CASSPPLGPAYEQYF
>NA|TRBV29-1|TRBJ2-2|TRBD2
TGCAGCGTTCGGGGCCGCGGGAGTAGAGGCGGGGAGCTGTTTTTT
CSVRGRGSRGGELFF
>few|TRBV28|TRBJ2-7|TRBD1
TGTGCCAGCAGTTTGGACAGGGTCTACGAGCAGTACTTC
CASSLDRVYEQYF
>NA|TRBV15|TRBJ2-5|NA
TGTGCCACCAGCCAACGAGGGGTTTTGGAGACCCAGTACTTC
CATSQRGVLETQYF
>many|TRBV20-1|TRBJ1-6|NA
TGCAGTGCGAGACCAACAGGCTCCTATAATTCACCCCTCCACTTT
CSARPTGSYNSPLHF
>many|TRBV7-8|TRBJ1-1|NA
TGTGCCAGCAGCTTAGGGGGCGGGAATGAAGCTTTCTTT
CASSLGGGNEAFF
>many|TRBV7-3|TRBJ2-3|TRBD2
TGTGCCAGCAGCTATAGCGGGGTTAGCACAGATACGCAGTATTTT
CASSYSGVSTDTQYF
>many|TRBV11-1|TRBJ2-1|TRBD2
TGTGCCAGCAGCTTAAGGCTAGCGGGGGGTAACAATGAGCAGTTCTTC
CASSLRLAGGNNEQFF
>NA|TRBV28|TRBJ2-4|NA
TGTGCCAGCTTAAAAAGGGGGGACGCCAAGGACATTCAGTACTTC
CASLKRGDAKDIQYF
>NA|TRBV20-1|TRBJ1-2|NA
TGCAGTGCTAGAGGAAGGGGAAATGGCTACACCTTC
CSARGRGNGYTF
>NA|TRBV20-1|TRBJ1-6|NA
TGCAGTGCCGTCCCCACAGATATTAATTCACCCCTCCACTTT
CSAVPTDINSPLHF
>NA|TRBV19|TRBJ1-5|NA
TGTGCCAGCCAAGACGCAGTTGATCAGCCCCAGCATTTT
CASQDAVDQPQHF
>few|TRBV7-9|TRBJ2-4|NA
TGTGCCAGCGGCCGGCCTGGGGCCAAAAACATTCAGTACTTC
CASGRPGAKNIQYF
>many|TRBV7-2|TRBJ2-3|NA
TGTGCCAGCAGCTTATTTAGCGTCACAGATACGCAGTATTTT
CASSLFSVTDTQYF
>few|TRBV12-3/TRBV12-4|TRBJ2-2|NA
TGTGCCAGCAGAATCAGGGACACCGGGGAGCTGTTTTTT
CASRIRDTGELFF
>many|TRBV28|TRBJ2-1|NA
TGTGCCAGCAGCCCGGGCCTAACGTCCAATGAGCAGTTCTTC
CASSPGLTSNEQFF
>NA|TRBV20-1|TRBJ1-2|NA
TGCAGTGCTAGAGATATTCCCCGCAGCCCGGATGGCTACACCTTC
CSARDIPRSPDGYTF
>NA|TRBV20-1|TRBJ1-2|NA
TGCAGTGCTAGAGATATCCTGGCAGCCTTCTATGGCTACACCTTC
CSARDILAAFYGYTF
>many|TRBV14|TRBJ1-1|NA
TGTGCCAGCAGCCCGACTTTTGGCCCTGAAGCTTTCTTT
CASSPTFGPEAFF
>NA|TRBV3-1|TRBJ2-1|NA
TGTGCCAGCAGCCAAGTCTTCGCGGGGAGCTCCTACAATGAGCAGTTCTTC
CASSQVFAGSSYNEQFF
>NA|TRBV20-1|TRBJ1-1|NA
TGCAGTGCTACTTCAGGGCCCACTGAAGCTTTCTTT
CSATSGPTEAFF